Following are 32 T cell receptor beta chains from one sample sequenced in a study of technical replicates of blood from several donors. TCRdb's table, derived via immunoSEQ multiplex PCR, lists solely in-frame clones and lacks some. The table has tens of thousands of clones, 90% to 95% seen once. Sequencing was carried out using T cells isolated from PBMCs. These receptors were collected from a human donor in good health.

As DNA, the CDR3 is TGCGCCAGCAGCTTGGGGGTAGCGGAGATAGGGGATACGCAGTATTTT. This gives the protein CASSLGVAEIGDTQYF. The chain links TRBV5-1 to TRBJ2-3; a weak D match, TRBD2 (6 bases). Germline V gene sequence: CDR1 SGHRS, CDR2 YFSETQ. This CDR3 is 16 amino acids long. V gave up 0 bases and J gave up 6 bases, with 17 bases separating them.

This rearrangement joins TRBV7-3 to TRBJ2-7, with D maybe TRBD1 (5 bases). Trimming pared 1 base from V and 3 bases from J, leaving 7 bases between. This CDR3 contains 13 residues. Germline V gene sequence: CDR1 SGHTA, CDR2 FQGTGA. Written as DNA, the CDR3 is TGTGCCAGCAGCTTAAACAGGCACTACGAGCAGTACTTC. Protein: CASSLNRHYEQYF.

Comment on this clone: One junction end disagrees with the germline gene, perhaps due to a read error. The rearrangement links TRBV9 to TRBJ2-5, with TRBD2 as a possible D gene (6 bases). The germline CDR1 and CDR2 sequences are SGDLS and YYNGEE. The CDR3 contains 19 residues. CDR3 sequence reads: CASSVDRPLGLAEQETQYF. CDR3 nucleotides: TGTGCCAGCAGTGTAGACCGACCCCTCGGGTTAGCGGAACAAGAGACCCAGTACTTC.

The J gene is TRBJ2-7, the V gene TRBV19; D possibly corresponds to TRBD2 (6 bases). Trimming took 11 bases from V and 2 from J, leaving 13 bases between them. This CDR3 region has 12 residues. Germline V gene data show CDR1 as LNHDA and CDR2 as SQIVND (reference sequence). The CDR3 is CAVTTSTYEQYF. CDR3 coding DNA: TGTGCCGTCACAACTAGCACCTACGAGCAGTACTTC.

This chain joins TRBV4-1 and TRBJ2-5; D remains unclear. The V and J ends lost 1 base and 4 bases respectively, with 7 bases between them. Per the germline V gene, CDR1 is MGHRA and CDR2 is YSYEKL. The CDR3 contains 13 residues. The CDR3 nucleotides read TGCGCCAGCAGCCAAGTCCCCCGAGAGACCCAGTACTTC. Its translation is CASSQVPRETQYF.

The chain is built from TRBV7-6 and TRBJ2-2; the D gene is possibly TRBD2 (7 bases). The CDR3 covers 19 residues. V was pared by 2 bases and J by 0 bases, with 19 bases between. In germline, CDR1 is SGHVS, CDR2 FNYEAQ. In DNA form, the CDR3 reads TGTGCCAGCAGCTTAAGATTCGGGGGGCCACCCGCGAACACCGGGGAGCTGTTTTTT. This gives the protein CASSLRFGGPPANTGELFF.

The chain uses TRBV15 and TRBJ1-4; 10 positions agree with TRBD1. Germline V gives CDR1 LNHNV, CDR2 YYDKDF (reference sequence). The CDR3 has 13 amino acids. Trimming removed 9 bases from V and 8 bases from J; junction bases left unmatched: 6. CDR3 protein: CATLGTGDEKLFF. CDR3 in DNA: TGTGCCACTCTGGGGACAGGGGACGAAAAACTGTTTTTT.

This clone was recorded only once. The chain carries TRBV11-1 and TRBJ1-2; 7 positions match TRBD1. After removal of 5 bases from V and 3 bases from J, the junction contained 6 bases not matched to a gene. Germline CDR1 is SGHAT and CDR2 is FQDESV (reference sequence). The CDR3 is 14 amino acids. Here the CDR3 DNA reads TGTGCCAGCAGCGAAAGACAGGGATACTATGGCTACACCTTC. The encoded protein is CASSERQGYYGYTF.

The V gene is TRBV6-5, the J gene TRBJ1-2; the match to TRBD1 covers 8 bases. This CDR3 comprises 13 residues. CDR1 and CDR2 (germline): MNHEY, SVGAGI. The V segment lost 7 bases and the J segment 3 bases; nucleotides outside the gene matches: 4. The CDR3 is CASNRGIDYGYTF. The CDR3 DNA sequence: TGTGCCAGCAACAGGGGGATCGACTATGGCTACACCTTC.

This clone was observed a single time. J is TRBJ1-1 and V is TRBV6-5, with D possibly being TRBD1 (6 bases). Germline lookup yields CDR1 MNHEY and CDR2 SVGAGI. With 0 bases removed from V and 3 bases from J, the gap between germline ends came to 11 bases. The CDR3 totals 15 residues. CDR3 DNA: TGTGCCAGCAGTTACTCGTGGACAGCCGACACTGAAGCTTTCTTT. Protein: CASSYSWTADTEAFF.

This clone was counted only a few times. J is TRBJ2-3 and V is TRBV2; TRBD2 matches 10 bases. The CDR3 is 16 residues long. Germline trimming cut 6 bases from V and 0 bases from J; bases unmatched to any gene: 6. The germline V gene has CDR1 SNHLY and CDR2 FYNNEI. The CDR3 spells CASRPLAGISTDTQYF. DNA of the CDR3: TGTGCCAGCAGACCACTAGCGGGGATAAGCACAGATACGCAGTATTTT.

In nucleotides, the CDR3 is TGTGCCAGCAGCGGGACTAACTTATTCTACGAGCAGTACTTC. Amino acids: CASSGTNLFYEQYF. The chain is built from TRBV5-6 and TRBJ2-7, with 7 positions matching TRBD2. Losses at the gene ends were 4 bases for V and 3 bases for J; bases not matched to a gene: 7. The CDR3 has 14 residues. CDR1 and CDR2 (germline): SGHDT, YYEEEE.

The V gene is TRBV4-1, the J gene TRBJ2-2; 9 bases map to TRBD2. Germline CDR1 is MGHRA and CDR2 is YSYEKL. The junction had 13 bases not matched to a gene; V was cut back by 10 bases and J by 7 bases. The CDR3 runs to 15 residues. The DNA for the CDR3 is TGCGCCAACCAGAAGAGCGGGAGGAAGGGCGGGGAGCTGTTTTTT. Amino acids: CANQKSGRKGGELFF.

This clone occurred once. The chain joins TRBV4-2 to TRBJ2-4, with 10 bases aligning to TRBD2. Looked up from germline, CDR1 is LGHNA and CDR2 is YNFKEQ. The CDR3 sequence is 18 residues long. V was clipped by 4 bases and J by 0 bases; unmatched bases: 9. CDR3: CASSPGLAEQIAKNIQYF. In nucleotides, the CDR3 is TGTGCCAGCAGCCCTGGACTAGCGGAACAGATAGCCAAAAACATTCAGTACTTC.

The rearrangement uses TRBV4-3 and TRBJ2-1; 8 bases fit TRBD2. The CDR3 extends over 17 amino acids. V dropped 3 bases and J dropped 0; count of bases not matched to a gene: 7. From germline, CDR1 is LGHNA and CDR2 YSLEER. The CDR3 DNA reads as TGCGCCAGCAGCCAGGATAGCGGGGCCAGCTCCTACAATGAGCAGTTCTTC. This translates into CASSQDSGASSYNEQFF.

The CDR3 sequence: CAARKEVSDTQYF. The CDR3 region has the DNA TGTGCCGCAAGGAAGGAGGTTTCAGATACGCAGTATTTT. J is TRBJ2-3 and V is TRBV2; D perhaps matches TRBD2 (5 bases). With 11 bases removed from V and 4 bases from J, the gap between germline ends came to 16 bases. The germline CDR1 and CDR2 sequences are SNHLY and FYNNEI. The CDR3 totals 13 residues.

In this sample, this clone turned up a few times. The chain couples TRBV9 to TRBJ2-1, with TRBD2 matching over 8 bases. The CDR3 is 13 residues long. The V gene end was trimmed by 1 base and the J gene end by 6 bases; junction bases not matched to a gene: 0. CDR1 is SGDLS and CDR2 is YYNGEE in the germline V gene. The CDR3 loop is CASSVLAGNEQFF. The CDR3 DNA follows: TGTGCCAGCAGCGTACTAGCGGGCAATGAGCAGTTCTTC.

The chain employs TRBV30 and TRBJ2-2, with 9 nucleotides matching TRBD2. Germline V lookup: CDR1 GTSNPN, CDR2 SVGIG (reference sequence). This CDR3 is built from 15 residues. V was clipped by 2 bases and J by 3 bases; unmatched bases: 4. The CDR3 DNA sequence: TGTGCCTGGAGTCTCGCTAGCGGGGACACCGGGGAGCTGTTTTTT. Residues: CAWSLASGDTGELFF. Complete variable domain (other parts from reference TRBV30 and TRBJ2-2): SQTIHQWPATLVQPVGSPLSLECTVEGTSNPNLYWYRQAAGRGLQLLFYSVGIGQISSEVPQNLSASRPQDRQFILSSKKLLLSDSGFYLCAWSLASGDTGELFFGEGSRLTVL.

This chain connects TRBV15 to TRBJ2-7; 7 nucleotides align to TRBD1. The CDR3 is 12 amino acids. From germline, CDR1 is LNHNV and CDR2 YYDKDF (reference sequence). V shed 5 bases and J 6 bases; nucleotides not matched to a gene: 4. CDR3 protein: CATSPSGGEQYF. The DNA of the CDR3 is TGTGCCACCAGCCCTTCAGGGGGCGAGCAGTACTTC.

V gene TRBV6-6 combines with J gene TRBJ2-1; maybe TRBD2 (5 bases). Per the germline V gene, CDR1 is MNHNY and CDR2 is SVGAGI (reference sequence). The V gene lost 5 bases and the J gene lost 8 bases, with 16 bases spanning the gap. The CDR3 sequence is 14 residues long. The CDR3 DNA is TGTGCCAGCAGTCCCCAGAAACTAGAATATGAGCAGTTCTTC. Translating it yields CASSPQKLEYEQFF.

The rearrangement joins TRBV10-2 to TRBJ1-1; D is unresolved. Per germline, CDR1 WSHSY and CDR2 SAAADI. The CDR3 consists of 17 residues. Trimming removed 3 bases at V and 1 base at J, with 18 bases between. The DNA for the CDR3 is TGCGCCAGCAGTGATTATTATTGGGCAGGTCAGAACACTGAAGCTTTCTTT. This translates into CASSDYYWAGQNTEAFF.

V is TRBV7-6 and J is TRBJ2-1, with 9 bases fitting TRBD1. The length of the CDR3 is 15 residues. The junction had 6 bases not matched to a gene; V was cut back by 5 bases and J by 4 bases. Germline-derived CDR1 and CDR2 are SGHVS and FNYEAQ. The CDR3, as DNA: TGTGCCAGCAGCCCCGGGGACAGGGTGTACAATGAGCAGTTCTTC. Residues: CASSPGDRVYNEQFF.

The V gene is TRBV10-2, the J gene TRBJ1-1; no definite D call. CDR3 length: 16 amino acids. The V gene's germline CDR1 is WSHSY and CDR2 SAAADI. With 0 bases removed from V and 1 base from J, the gap between germline ends came to 12 bases. The CDR3 sequence is CASSESNGRGNTEAFF. CDR3 coding DNA: TGCGCCAGCAGTGAGTCGAATGGACGGGGGAACACTGAAGCTTTCTTT.

This clone appeared a single time. This chain connects TRBV7-2 to TRBJ2-7; D is perhaps TRBD1 (5 bases). Trimming removed 0 bases at V and 2 bases at J, with 8 bases between. CDR3 size: 14 residues. Germline CDR1 is SGHTA and CDR2 is FQGNSA. The CDR3 nucleotides are TGTGCCAGCAGCTTAGCAGGGGCCCCCTACGAGCAGTACTTC. Amino acid sequence: CASSLAGAPYEQYF.

This clone was found once. V is TRBV18 and J is TRBJ2-7; perhaps TRBD2 as D (6 bases). The CDR3 sequence is 14 residues long. Germline-derived CDR1 and CDR2 are KGHSH and LQKENI. The V gene lost 2 bases and the J gene lost 2 bases, with 10 bases spanning the gap. The chain's CDR3 is CASSPEAGPYEQYF. The CDR3 DNA reads as TGTGCCAGCTCACCAGAGGCGGGACCCTACGAGCAGTACTTC.

The rearrangement joins TRBV30 to TRBJ1-1; D might be TRBD1 (5 bases). CDR3 size: 13 residues. Trimming left V 0 bases short and J 5 bases short, with 10 bases between. Germline CDR1 is GTSNPN and CDR2 is SVGIG (reference sequence). The CDR3 DNA follows: TGTGCCTGGAGTGTACGGAGGGGAACTGAAGCTTTCTTT. Encoded protein: CAWSVRRGTEAFF. Drawing the rest from reference TRBV30 and TRBJ1-1, the complete variable domain is SQTIHQWPATLVQPVGSPLSLECTVEGTSNPNLYWYRQAAGRGLQLLFYSVGIGQISSEVPQNLSASRPQDRQFILSSKKLLLSDSGFYLCAWSVRRGTEAFFGQGTRLTVV.

The chain joins TRBV25-1 to TRBJ2-7, with TRBD2 identical over 7 bases. Trimming removed 6 bases from V and 7 bases from J; junction bases left unmatched: 6. The CDR3 is 12 residues long. Germline V gives CDR1 MGHDK, CDR2 SYGVNS. In DNA, the CDR3 is TGTGCCAGCAGGAGGCCCGGGGGGGAGCAGTACTTC. It encodes CASRRPGGEQYF.

CDR3 protein: CASSQIWTGSTDTQYF. CDR3 sequence (DNA): TGCGCCAGCAGCCAAATATGGACGGGGAGCACAGATACGCAGTATTTT. The chain joins TRBV4-1 to TRBJ2-3; a weak D match, TRBD2 (5 bases). This CDR3 has 16 residues. From germline, CDR1 is MGHRA and CDR2 YSYEKL. Trimming removed 2 bases at V and 0 bases at J, with 12 bases between.

This chain connects TRBV11-3 to TRBJ2-5; tentatively, D is TRBD1 (5 bases). Germline CDR1 and CDR2: SGHNT and YENEEA. This CDR3 spans 15 amino acids. Trimming removed 0 bases at V and 0 bases at J, with 8 bases between. The CDR3 sequence is CASSLDLTDQETQYF. The CDR3 DNA follows: TGTGCCAGCAGCTTAGATTTGACAGACCAAGAGACCCAGTACTTC.

The V call is TRBV10-3, the J call TRBJ2-7; TRBD1 might be the D (6 bases). The CDR3 has 11 amino acids. V was cut by 10 bases and J by 5 bases, with 12 bases left in between. Germline CDR1 reads ENHRY; CDR2 reads SYGVKD. This chain's CDR3 is CATGQIHEQYF. The CDR3 coding sequence is TGTGCCACCGGACAGATTCACGAGCAGTACTTC.

The chain has TRBV28 and TRBJ1-2; a possible D gene is TRBD1 (6 bases). V lost 6 bases and J 2 bases, leaving 10 bases between the germline ends. Per germline, CDR1 MDHEN and CDR2 SYDVKM. The CDR3 contains 13 residues. The CDR3 bases are TGTGCCAGCAGGTCACAGGGAAACTATGGCTACACCTTC. Its protein product is CASRSQGNYGYTF.

The V gene is TRBV19, the J gene TRBJ2-3; 11 bases align to TRBD2. The CDR3 extends over 16 amino acids. Germline CDR1 is LNHDA and CDR2 is SQIVND (reference sequence). V was pared by 4 bases and J by 1 base, with 4 bases of the junction left unmatched. The CDR3 nucleotides read TGTGCCAGTAGTACGGGACTAGCGGCGGGCACAGATACGCAGTATTTT. Translating gives CASSTGLAAGTDTQYF.